Sequencing of this T cell receptor beta chain was carried out in a study of neoadjuvant anti-PD-1 for oral cavity cancer. Study at large: Non-progressing patients received a fourth nivolumab dose near day 43, then surgery on days 50-56.

Some clones are missing from TCRdb's copy, which holds only in-frame ones; the method was immunoSEQ multiplex PCR. The sample includes about 14,000 clones, around 57% of them seen just once. V shed 3 bases and J shed 0 bases, with 11 bases lying between them. CDR1 and CDR2 (germline): MNHEY, SMNVEV (reference sequence). This CDR3 is built from 15 residues. The clonotype was recovered from a person aged 40 to 85 with oral cavity squamous cell carcinoma. This specimen consisted of PBMCs, obtained before nivolumab (anti-PD-1) treatment. V gene TRBV27 combines with J gene TRBJ1-1; D is unclear. In DNA form, the CDR3 reads TGTGCCAGCAGTTTCAATCTGAAGATGAACACTGAAGCTTTCTTT. Amino acid sequence: CASSFNLKMNTEAFF.